Presented here are 8 T cell receptor beta chains from one specimen sequenced in a study of monozygotic twins with inflammatory bowel disease. TCRdb reprocessed the 5' RACE reads and stores each CDR3 protein as one record, lacking DNA. This repertoire includes around 220,000 distinct CDR3 sequences. Input material: blood. These receptors came from a human donor with ulcerative colitis or Crohn's disease, or a healthy co-twin of an affected twin (not recorded which).

The chain employs TRBV12-3 or TRBV12-4 and TRBJ1-4. The CDR3 sequence is 14 residues long. CDR3 amino acids: CASSLSGGNEKLFF.

The gene calls are TRBV20-1 and TRBJ2-7; checking the TCRdb D call of TRBD1 is not possible without DNA. This CDR3 region has 14 residues. Germline-derived CDR1 and CDR2 are DFQATT and SNEGSKA (reference sequence). This CDR3 reads CSADTGQTRYEQYF.

The V call is TRBV2, the J call TRBJ1-6; TCRdb outputs TRBD1, but without DNA this stays unchecked. Germline CDR1 reads SNHLY; CDR2 reads FYNNEI. The CDR3 runs 15 residues. CDR3 protein: CASSAATGANSPLHF.

The chain uses TRBV3-1 and TRBJ1-3. Germline V lookup: CDR1 LGHDT, CDR2 YNNKEL (reference sequence). CDR3 size: 14 residues. The CDR3 loop is CASSQGDRGNTIYF.

The rearrangement joins TRBV6-5 to TRBJ2-1. The CDR3 has 13 amino acids. The germline V gene has CDR1 MNHEY and CDR2 SVGAGI. The CDR3 reads CASTGRSYNEQFF.

The chain links TRBV21-1 to TRBJ2-7; TCRdb's D gene call, TRBD1, goes unchecked for lack of DNA. TRBV21-1 is marked as a pseudogene. The CDR3 is 12 residues long. CDR3 protein: CARLIPPLEQYF.

V and J are TRBV11-1 and TRBJ2-1; TCRdb proposes TRBD2, but this gene call is untestable without DNA. CDR1 is SGHAT, CDR2 FQDESV, per germline (reference sequence). This CDR3 has 19 residues. Here the CDR3 reads CASSLTGLAGRGGYNEQFF.

This rearrangement joins TRBV5-1 to TRBJ2-7. The CDR3 length is 13 residues. CDR1 is SGHRS, CDR2 YFSETQ, per germline. CDR3 amino acids: CASSFGVTYEQYF.